This T cell receptor beta chain was captured by sequencing in a study of T cell repertoires in cytomegalovirus infection (dated by TCRdb to the late 2010s). Broadly, across the study: Recently identified HLA-C-restricted CMV epitopes, whose presentation resists viral immunomodulation, were targeted by peptide stimulations together with well-studied HLA-B-restricted epitopes. The HLA type of each donor mattered for the analysis, because public TCR beta signatures pointed to carriage of CMV infection along with the matching HLA type. Summary of the overall study and its limitations: In both this cohort and an independent cohort of approximately 350 donors, the cumulative frequency of public TCR beta family members distinguished carriers of CMV infection plus the relevant HLA type. The ex vivo response was dominated by HLA-C-restricted CMV-specific TCR beta clonotypes, which also provided the single most frequent clonotype in two of eight donors.

The sample's treatment or condition, from its label and the paper: in vitro stimulation with specific CMV peptide epitopes to enrich CMV-specific T cells. Sequencing was carried out with an Illumina HiSeq 1500. TCRdb applied fastp at Q25 and MiXCR to the public reads, then kept only in-frame beta chains. Each entry is one CDR3 protein sequence, shown with its most common DNA and genes. The sample table shows 640,000 or so distinct CDR3 sequences, and about 30% are seen once. 15% to 20% of the sample lies in the top ten. CDR1 and CDR2 (MDHEN, SYDVKM) derive from the germline V gene. V and J lose 8 bases and 9 bases, and a span of 14 bases separates them. Counted from cysteine to phenylalanine, this CDR3 has 12 amino acids. Left in the record is the CDR3 DNA by itself, 36 bases read in frame from the first base. This clonotype was observed a few times. Its antigen remains unidentified. Base-call qualities are not available, and no considerably larger clone is one nucleotide away.

This TCR derives from a human donor in good health (CMV status not recorded). Some clones in this sample may be carry-over from other donors' samples. In this chain, TRBV28 is recombined with TRBJ1-5, with the D gene call left open. The sample here was cultured PBMCs, taken from culture after CMV antigen stimulation. CDR3 protein: CASSEPGRPQHF. The bases read TGTGCCAGCTCGGAGCCCGGGAGGCCCCAGCATTTT.